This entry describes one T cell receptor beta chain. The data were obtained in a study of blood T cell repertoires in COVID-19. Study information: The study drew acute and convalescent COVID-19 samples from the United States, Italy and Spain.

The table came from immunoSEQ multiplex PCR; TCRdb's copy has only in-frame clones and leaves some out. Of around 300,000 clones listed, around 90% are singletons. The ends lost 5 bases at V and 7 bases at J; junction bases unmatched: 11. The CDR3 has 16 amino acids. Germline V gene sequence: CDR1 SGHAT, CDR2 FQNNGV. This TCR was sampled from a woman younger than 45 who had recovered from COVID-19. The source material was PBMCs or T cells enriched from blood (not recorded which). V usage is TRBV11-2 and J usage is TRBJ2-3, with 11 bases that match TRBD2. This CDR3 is CASSPLAGGPRNTQYF. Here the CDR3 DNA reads TGTGCCAGCAGCCCGTTAGCGGGAGGGCCCCGGAATACGCAGTATTTT.